The rows below give T cell receptor beta chains drawn from one sample of a study of beta chain features in type 1 diabetes. Produced via immunoSEQ multiplex PCR; TCRdb's table is partial and in-frame only. The sample carries 300,000 to 450,000 clones, about 12% recorded once. The sequenced sample was naive CD4+ T cells from blood. Receptor source: a man aged 18-30 years in good health. Each CDR3 is given with its conserved first and last residue. D genes are given only for firm matches. Some rows mark clone size as missing; the rest say once, few, many or name a class of expanded clone.

d_call j_call v_call clone_size cdr3_nt cdr3_aa
- TRBJ2-7 TRBV5-6 few TGTGCCAGCAGCAGCCTTTCCGCGTTCTACGAGCAGTACTTC CASSSLSAFYEQYF
- TRBJ2-3 TRBV7-3 - TGTGCCAGCAGCTCCCAGGCGGGCCTCACAGATACGCAGTATTTT CASSSQAGLTDTQYF
TRBD1 TRBJ2-3 TRBV4-2 - TGTGCCAGCAGCCAAGACCCGGACAGGTCAGATACGCAGTATTTT CASSQDPDRSDTQYF
- TRBJ2-3 TRBV18 few TGTGCCAGCTCACCACAAGGAGTAGTGACAGATACGCAGTATTTT CASSPQGVVTDTQYF
- TRBJ1-1 TRBV29-1 - TGCAGCGTTGATTTCGTTGAAGCTTTCTTT CSVDFVEAFF
- TRBJ1-3 TRBV7-3 - TGTGCCAGCAGCTTATCTACCTCTGGAAACACCATATATTTT CASSLSTSGNTIYF
- TRBJ1-1 TRBV30 - TGTGCCTGGAGTCACTCTTCGTGGGCCGGCACTGAAGCTTTCTTT CAWSHSSWAGTEAFF
- TRBJ1-2 TRBV11-1 - TGTGCCAGCAGCGTTAGTTCGGGGGAGGCCTATGGCTACACCTTC CASSVSSGEAYGYTF
TRBD1 TRBJ2-1 TRBV27 - TGTGCCAGCTGGCAGGGGGCGGGTTACGATGAGCAGTTCTTC CASWQGAGYDEQFF
TRBD2 TRBJ2-1 TRBV12-5 few TGTGCTAGTGGATCATCGGAGCGGGGTCGGTTCTTC CASGSSERGRFF
- TRBJ2-6 TRBV15 few TGTGCCACCAGCAGAGAACAGGCCATGCGCTGGGTTGGGGCCAACGTCCTGACTTTC CATSREQAMRWVGANVLTF
TRBD2 TRBJ2-5 TRBV7-3 few TGTGCCAGCAGCTGGACTAGCGGGAGTGGGGAGACCCAGTACTTC CASSWTSGSGETQYF
- TRBJ1-5 TRBV30 few TGTGCCTGGAGTGCCCTCAAGGGGTTCAGGACGCCCCAGCATTTT CAWSALKGFRTPQHF
TRBD2 TRBJ2-1 TRBV28 - TGTGCCAGCACCCTCGGCGGGAGCTCCTACAATGAGCAGTTCTTC CASTLGGSSYNEQFF
TRBD2 TRBJ2-1 TRBV30 few TGTGCCTGGAGTGTACGCGTCGGGAGGTATGGCAATGAGCAGTTCTTC CAWSVRVGRYGNEQFF
TRBD2 TRBJ2-1 TRBV30 - TGTGCCTGGAGTCCCGGACTAGCGGGAGGGCCAGATGAGCAGTTCTTC CAWSPGLAGGPDEQFF
- TRBJ1-1 TRBV7-2 - TGTGCTACCCTCCGAGGGCGCCTGGGGAACACTGAAGCTTTCTTT CATLRGRLGNTEAFF
- TRBJ1-4 TRBV11-2 few TGTGCCAGCAGCTCTGCCGGGGAAAAACTGTTTTTT CASSSAGEKLFF
- TRBJ1-1 TRBV6-1 - TGTGCCAGCATTACCGGGGGAGCGAACACTGAAGCTTTCTTT CASITGGANTEAFF
- TRBJ2-1 TRBV28 - TGTGCCAGCAGCAGCCTAGGTTGGGGCGACGTGAATGAGCAGTTCTTC CASSSLGWGDVNEQFF
TRBD1 TRBJ2-1 TRBV7-9 many TGTGCCAGCAGCTCGACAGGGATGTTGCAGTTCTTC CASSSTGMLQFF
TRBD2 TRBJ2-7 TRBV18 - TGTGCCAGCCATCCGGGACTAGCGGTTTACGAGCAGTACTTC CASHPGLAVYEQYF
TRBD1 TRBJ2-7 TRBV9 few TGTGCCAGCAGCGTATCGGGACAGGGCTACGAGCAGTACTTC CASSVSGQGYEQYF
- TRBJ1-5 TRBV19 - TGTGCCAGTAGTAGACAGGTTAATAGCAATCAGCCCCAGCATTTT CASSRQVNSNQPQHF
TRBD2 TRBJ2-1 TRBV28 few TGTGCCAGCAGCGGCACTAGCGCCCGAGCTTACAATGAGCAGTTCTTC CASSGTSARAYNEQFF